Below are 2 T cell receptor beta chains sequenced from a single sample in a study of blood T cells in healthy people across ages. With a J-beta primer mix and a sample-barcoded 5' primer, a second PCR ran about 7 to 11 cycles. A single record per CDR3 protein comes from TCRdb applying MiXCR to the 5' RACE reads. The sample consists of 800,000 or so distinct CDR3 sequences, more than 20% of them appearing once. This sample was shared with a second study, whose subject was T cells of mothers and their children.

Sequenced input: blood. These receptors all stem from a boy aged 5-17 years in good health.

A few counts support this clonotype. V is TRBV6-1 and J is TRBJ1-4, with 11 bases lining up with TRBD1. Trimming at V came to 6 bases and at J to 7 bases, leaving 16 bases not matched to a gene. The CDR3 is 18 amino acids. Looked up from germline, CDR1 is MNHNS and CDR2 is SASEGT. CDR3 in DNA: TGTGCCAGCAGAAGAGGACAGGGGGCCTACATCATATCTGAAAAACTGTTTTTT. Amino acid sequence: CASRRGQGAYIISEKLFF.

The V gene is TRBV5-6, the J gene TRBJ2-1; the match to TRBD2 covers 7 bases. This CDR3 comprises 17 residues. Germline CDR1 is SGHDT and CDR2 is YYEEEE. The trim removed 4 bases at V and 4 bases at J, leaving 14 bases unmatched. Written as DNA, the CDR3 is TGTGCCAGCAGCCCGGGGGGTGGCTTTCTAATATACAATGAGCAGTTCTTC. This gives the protein CASSPGGGFLIYNEQFF.